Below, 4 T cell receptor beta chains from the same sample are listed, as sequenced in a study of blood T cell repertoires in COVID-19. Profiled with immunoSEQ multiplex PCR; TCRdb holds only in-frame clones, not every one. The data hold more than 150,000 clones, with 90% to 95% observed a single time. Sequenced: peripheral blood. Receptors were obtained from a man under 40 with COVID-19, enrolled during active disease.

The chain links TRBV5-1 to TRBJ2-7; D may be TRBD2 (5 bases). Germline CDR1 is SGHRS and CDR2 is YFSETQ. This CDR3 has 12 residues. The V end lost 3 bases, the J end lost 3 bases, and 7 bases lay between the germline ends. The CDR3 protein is CASSSGSYEQYF. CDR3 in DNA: TGCGCCAGCAGCTCGGGGAGCTACGAGCAGTACTTC.

The CDR3 nucleotides read TGTGCCAGCAGTTACTTAACAGGCCACAACTATGGCTACACCTTC. Amino acids: CASSYLTGHNYGYTF. This chain uses TRBV6-6 with TRBJ1-2, with D possibly being TRBD1 (5 bases). Per the germline V gene, CDR1 is MNHNY and CDR2 is SVGAGI (reference sequence). V lost 1 base, J lost 2 bases, and 11 bases lay in between. CDR3 length equals 15 residues.

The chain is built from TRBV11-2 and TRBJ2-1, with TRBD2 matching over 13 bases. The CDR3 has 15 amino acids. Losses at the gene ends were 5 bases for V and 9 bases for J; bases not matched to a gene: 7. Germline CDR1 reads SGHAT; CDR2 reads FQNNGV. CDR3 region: CASSQLAGGAGEQFF. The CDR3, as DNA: TGTGCCAGCAGCCAACTAGCGGGGGGGGCTGGTGAGCAGTTCTTC.

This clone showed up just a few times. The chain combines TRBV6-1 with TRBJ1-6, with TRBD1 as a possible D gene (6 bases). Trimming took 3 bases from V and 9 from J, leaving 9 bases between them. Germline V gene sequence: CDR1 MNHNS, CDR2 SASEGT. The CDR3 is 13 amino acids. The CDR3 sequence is CASSDLQGSPLHF. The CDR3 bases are TGTGCCAGCAGTGACCTACAGGGTTCACCCCTCCACTTT.